These 20 T cell receptor beta chains were sequenced from one sample in a study of T cells in tumors after PD-1 blockade. Profiled with immunoSEQ multiplex PCR; TCRdb holds only in-frame clones, not every one. The sample lists tens of thousands of clones; 65% to 80% were seen once. Source: PBMCs, taken before anti-PD-1 therapy. These receptors came from a human donor with advanced basal cell or squamous cell carcinoma (not recorded which).

The gene calls are TRBV5-1 and TRBJ2-2; TRBD1 agrees at 10 bases. The germline V gene encodes CDR1 SGHRS and CDR2 YFSETQ. This CDR3 spans 19 amino acids. V trimming: 1 base; J trimming: 4 bases; junction bases outside the gene matches: 13. CDR3 loop: CASSLRAKAGQGTTGELFF. CDR3 nucleotides: TGCGCCAGCAGCTTGAGGGCCAAGGCGGGACAGGGGACCACCGGGGAGCTGTTTTTT.

The chain couples TRBV2 to TRBJ2-3; D uncertain. CDR3 length: 10 amino acids. The V and J ends lost 6 bases and 6 bases respectively, with 4 bases between them. The germline V gene encodes CDR1 SNHLY and CDR2 FYNNEI. Written as DNA, the CDR3 is TGTGCCAGCAGAATGGATACGCAGTATTTT. Translation: CASRMDTQYF.

Comment on this clone: The identical CDR3 is also encoded by other nucleotide sequences in the sample. The gene calls are TRBV9 and TRBJ2-4; D gene unclear. CDR1 and CDR2 from the germline V gene are SGDLS and YYNGEE. The CDR3 covers 15 residues. The ends were cut back, 0 bases at V and 0 bases at J, with 7 bases in the middle. CDR3 loop: CASSVGLVAKNIQYF. CDR3 sequence (DNA): TGTGCCAGCAGCGTAGGCTTGGTAGCCAAAAACATTCAGTACTTC.

V and J are TRBV3-1 (or the pseudogene TRBV3-2) and TRBJ2-2; TRBD1 might be the D (6 bases). The CDR3 has 13 amino acids. Trimming removed 4 bases at V and 4 bases at J, with 7 bases between. Germline lookup yields CDR1 LGHDT and CDR2 YNNKEL (reference sequence). CDR3 bases: TGTGCCAGCAGCCGAGGGGGCACCGGGGAGCTGTTTTTT. Its translation: CASSRGGTGELFF.

At least ten counts were recorded for this clone. The rearrangement uses TRBV4-1 and TRBJ1-2; 7 nucleotides agree with TRBD1. The CDR3 sequence is 17 residues long. The V segment lost 4 bases and the J segment 4 bases; nucleotides outside the gene matches: 15. Germline CDR1 reads MGHRA; CDR2 reads YSYEKL. The CDR3 loop is CASSPCYRGRRSYGYTF. The CDR3 nucleotides are TGCGCCAGCAGCCCCTGCTACAGGGGCCGACGGAGCTATGGCTACACCTTC.

This rearrangement joins TRBV2 to TRBJ2-5; the match to TRBD1 covers 9 bases. After removal of 9 bases from V and 5 bases from J, the junction contained 7 bases not matched to a gene. The CDR3 runs 13 residues. CDR1 and CDR2 from the germline V gene are SNHLY and FYNNEI. The CDR3 DNA follows: TGTGCCAGTACAGGGGGCGCGACGGAGACCCAGTACTTC. Residues: CASTGGATETQYF.

The chain recombines TRBV5-4 with TRBJ2-7, with TRBD1 identical over 8 bases. The CDR3 has 14 amino acids. The junction had 6 bases not matched to a gene; V was cut back by 4 bases and J by 3 bases. CDR1 is SGHNT and CDR2 is YYREEE in the germline V gene (reference sequence). The CDR3 DNA is TGTGCCAGCAGCAGCACCGGACAGGGCTACGAGCAGTACTTC. Translating it yields CASSSTGQGYEQYF.

The rearrangement uses TRBV28 and TRBJ2-1; 10 bases are a match to TRBD2. Unmatched junction bases numbered 11, after V lost 2 bases and J lost 7 bases. The length of the CDR3 is 17 residues. Looked up from germline, CDR1 is MDHEN and CDR2 is SYDVKM. The CDR3 loop is CASSLRLAGVFWNEQFF. The CDR3 DNA reads TGTGCCAGCAGTTTAAGGCTAGCGGGAGTTTTTTGGAATGAGCAGTTCTTC.

The chain combines TRBV29-1 with TRBJ1-2; 10 bases match TRBD1. This CDR3 contains 15 residues. Germline lookup yields CDR1 SQVTM and CDR2 ANQGSEA. The V segment lost 3 bases and the J segment 8 bases; nucleotides outside the gene matches: 12. CDR3 DNA: TGCAGCGTTGACACCAGGGACAGGGGTTATAGGGGCTACACCTTC. Translating it yields CSVDTRDRGYRGYTF.

A note on this clone: Additional DNA sequences in this sample encode the identical CDR3. The J gene is TRBJ1-5, the V gene TRBV2; tentatively, D is TRBD1 (6 bases). Germline V lookup: CDR1 SNHLY, CDR2 FYNNEI. There are 14 residues in the CDR3. V was clipped by 4 bases and J by 4 bases, with 11 bases between them. CDR3 loop: CASSGGQKNQPQHF. In nucleotides, the CDR3 is TGTGCCAGCAGTGGTGGACAGAAGAATCAGCCCCAGCATTTT.

This clone was seen a handful of times. The chain employs TRBV2 and TRBJ2-2, with 7 bases that match TRBD2. Germline loops: CDR1 SNHLY, CDR2 FYNNEI. Germline trimming cut 4 bases from V and 9 bases from J; bases unmatched to any gene: 5. The CDR3 loop spans 13 amino acids. CDR3 in DNA: TGTGCCAGCAGTGGAGGGACTACCAGGGAGCTGTTTTTT. Translated, it gives CASSGGTTRELFF.

The rearrangement joins TRBV5-4 to TRBJ1-2; possibly TRBD1 for D (6 bases). The germline gives CDR1 SGHNT, CDR2 YYREEE (reference sequence). There are 13 residues in the CDR3. The germline V and J ends were trimmed by 1 base and 7 bases, with 11 bases remaining between them. In DNA form, the CDR3 reads TGTGCCAGCAGCTTGTTGGAGGGGGGTGGCTACACCTTC. Encoded protein: CASSLLEGGGYTF.

The chain couples TRBV7-8 to TRBJ2-1, with D unclear. CDR1 SGHVS and CDR2 FQNEAQ come from the germline V gene. This CDR3 has 17 residues. V was cut by 2 bases and J by 4 bases, with 18 bases left in between. CDR3 sequence reads: CASSLNPSSYVYNEQFF. The CDR3 DNA reads TGTGCCAGCAGCTTAAACCCTTCTTCGTATGTGTACAATGAGCAGTTCTTC.

The table lists this clone with a count of one. The chain joins TRBV9 to TRBJ2-5, with 8 nucleotides matching TRBD1. This CDR3 spans 14 amino acids. The V gene end was trimmed by 2 bases and the J gene end by 3 bases; junction bases not matched to a gene: 3. Per the germline V gene, CDR1 is SGDLS and CDR2 is YYNGEE. The CDR3 is CASSVRQGKETQYF. CDR3 DNA: TGTGCCAGCAGCGTCCGACAGGGGAAAGAGACCCAGTACTTC.

This chain joins TRBV5-6 and TRBJ2-2; 9 bases match TRBD1. The CDR3 is 16 amino acids. CDR1 and CDR2 from the germline V gene are SGHDT and YYEEEE. V shed 0 bases and J 6 bases; nucleotides not matched to a gene: 6. The CDR3 DNA reads TGTGCCAGCAGCTTGGTCGGGACAGGGTATTCCGGGGAGCTGTTTTTT. Its protein product is CASSLVGTGYSGELFF.

The CDR3 sequence is CASSALAGGANEQFF. CDR3 nucleotides: TGTGCCAGCAGCGCACTAGCGGGAGGTGCCAATGAGCAGTTCTTC. The V gene is TRBV14, the J gene TRBJ2-1, with 12 bases lining up with TRBD2. Losses at the gene ends were 5 bases for V and 6 bases for J; bases not matched to a gene: 5. The CDR3 length is 15 residues. The germline CDR1 and CDR2 sequences are SGHDN and FVKESK.

The rearrangement uses TRBV6-5 and TRBJ2-7, with TRBD2 identical over 10 bases. The CDR3 length is 15 residues. V dropped 7 bases and J dropped 6; count of bases not matched to a gene: 12. Germline loops: CDR1 MNHEY, CDR2 SVGAGI. CDR3 residues: CASTAGASGSTEQYF. The DNA of the CDR3 is TGTGCCAGCACCGCGGGGGCTAGCGGGAGTACCGAGCAGTACTTC.

The chain recombines TRBV3-1 (or the pseudogene TRBV3-2) with TRBJ1-5; D is uncertain. The CDR3 loop spans 13 amino acids. Per germline, CDR1 LGHDT and CDR2 YNNKEL (reference sequence). V was cut by 10 bases and J by 6 bases, with 16 bases left in between. DNA for the CDR3: TGTGCCATCCGAGACCGGCTCAGTCAGCCCCAGCATTTT. Amino acid sequence: CAIRDRLSQPQHF.

This clone was seen just once. This chain connects TRBV6-5 to TRBJ1-1; D may be TRBD1 (6 bases). Trimming removed 6 bases at V and 0 bases at J, with 11 bases between. This CDR3 spans 14 amino acids. Germline V gene sequence: CDR1 MNHEY, CDR2 SVGAGI. Here the CDR3 DNA reads TGTGCCAGCAGGCCCACAGGGTTGAACACTGAAGCTTTCTTT. It translates to CASRPTGLNTEAFF.

The J gene is TRBJ2-1, the V gene TRBV7-9, with TRBD1 as a possible D gene (6 bases). V was pared by 6 bases and J by 3 bases, with 15 bases between. The CDR3 has 15 residues. From germline, CDR1 is SEHNR and CDR2 FQNEAQ (reference sequence). The CDR3 coding sequence is TGTGCCAGCAGTCCACGGGGACAAAACTACAATGAGCAGTTCTTC. This encodes CASSPRGQNYNEQFF.